Below are 21 T cell receptor beta chains sequenced from a single sample in a study of cytomegalovirus exposure and HLA in healthy donors. The PCR contained 60 Vbeta and 13 Jbeta primers. TCRdb's copy holds only in-frame clones and misses some; the assay was immunoSEQ multiplex PCR. The data hold more than 140,000 clones, with 64% observed a single time. Sequencing was performed on PBMCs. The source is a woman aged 25 to 39 in good health and CMV-seropositive.

This clone was seen only a few times. The rearrangement uses TRBV7-6 and TRBJ1-4; the D is unclear. V was cut by 5 bases and J by 0 bases, with 25 bases left in between. Germline loops: CDR1 SGHVS, CDR2 FNYEAQ. CDR3 length equals 20 residues. CDR3 DNA: TGTGCCAGCAGCCGCGCTCCTAATGAGGAAGCAAGTTCAACTAATGAAAAACTGTTTTTT. It specifies CASSRAPNEEASSTNEKLFF. Based on the CDR3 plus reference TRBV7-6 and TRBJ1-4, the full variable domain is GAGVSQSPRYKVTKRGQDVALRCDPISGHVSLYWYRQALGQGPEFLTYFNYEAQQDKSGLPNDRFSAERPEGSISTLTIQRTEQRDSAMYRCASSRAPNEEASSTNEKLFFGSGTQLSVL.

The V call is TRBV9, the J call TRBJ1-1, with 7 bases identical to TRBD1. The CDR3 spans 17 residues. Looked up from germline, CDR1 is SGDLS and CDR2 is YYNGEE. V was clipped by 3 bases and J by 3 bases; unmatched bases: 14. The CDR3 region has the DNA TGTGCCAGCAGCGGAAACCCCGAACAGGGGACGGACACTGAAGCTTTCTTT. Protein: CASSGNPEQGTDTEAFF.

V usage is TRBV4-1 and J usage is TRBJ1-1; the D gene is possibly TRBD1 (6 bases). This CDR3 spans 15 amino acids. Looked up from germline, CDR1 is MGHRA and CDR2 is YSYEKL. Trimming stripped 1 base from V and 0 bases from J, with 9 bases between. Here the CDR3 DNA reads TGCGCCAGCAGCCAAGGCAGGGGATTGAACACTGAAGCTTTCTTT. Translation gives CASSQGRGLNTEAFF.

This chain links TRBV29-1 with TRBJ2-5, with 7 nucleotides matching TRBD2. The DNA end is a closer match to TRBJ2-7, so the J assignment may be wrong. The CDR3 spans 15 residues. The V gene's germline CDR1 is SQVTM and CDR2 ANQGSEA. This chain's CDR3 is CSVEDPGKGGYEQYF. DNA of the CDR3: TGCAGCGTTGAAGACCCTGGAAAGGGAGGGTACGAGCAGTACTTC.

The V gene is TRBV25-1, the J gene TRBJ2-6, with TRBD1 as a possible D gene (6 bases). The CDR3 is 15 residues long. The V end lost 9 bases, the J end lost 2 bases, and 14 bases lay between the germline ends. Germline V gives CDR1 MGHDK, CDR2 SYGVNS. The CDR3 DNA sequence: TGTGCCAGTTCGGTACAGGGCGCTGGGGCCAACGTCCTGACTTTC. As protein: CASSVQGAGANVLTF.

The rearrangement links TRBV14 to TRBJ2-2; tentatively, D is TRBD1 (6 bases). The CDR3 covers 17 residues. From germline, CDR1 is SGHDN and CDR2 FVKESK. The ends were cut back, 2 bases at V and 2 bases at J, with 15 bases in the middle. The CDR3 sequence is CASSQTGQTPNTGELFF. In nucleotides, the CDR3 is TGTGCCAGCAGCCAAACCGGACAGACCCCTAACACCGGGGAGCTGTTTTTT.

The V gene is TRBV5-8, the J gene TRBJ2-5; D ambiguous. The CDR3 totals 14 residues. CDR1 and CDR2 (germline): SGHTS, YDEGEE. The ends were cut back, 4 bases at V and 1 base at J, with 11 bases in the middle. CDR3 residues: CASSPVAGQETQYF. CDR3 DNA: TGTGCCAGCAGCCCTGTGGCAGGCCAAGAGACCCAGTACTTC.

The genes are TRBV5-1 and TRBJ1-2; no clear D gene. CDR1 SGHRS and CDR2 YFSETQ come from the germline V gene. Trimming removed 0 bases at V and 2 bases at J, with 8 bases between. The CDR3 is 14 amino acids. CDR3 nucleotides: TGCGCCAGCAGCTTGGGCAGGCTAAACTATGGCTACACCTTC. Protein product: CASSLGRLNYGYTF. The entire variable domain, with the rest obtained from reference TRBV5-1 and TRBJ1-2, is as follows: KAGVTQTPRYLIKTRGQQVTLSCSPISGHRSVSWYQQTPGQGLQFLFEYFSETQRNKGNFPGRFSGRQFSNSRSEMNVSTLELGDSALYLCASSLGRLNYGYTFGSGTRLTVV.

The V call is TRBV29-1, the J call TRBJ1-1, with TRBD1 matching 9 bases. The CDR3 has 12 amino acids. Germline V gene data show CDR1 as SQVTM and CDR2 as ANQGSEA. Trimming took 6 bases from V and 5 from J; bases not matched to a gene: 4. CDR3 amino acids: CSVWDRVTEAFF. For the CDR3, the DNA is TGCAGCGTATGGGACAGGGTTACTGAAGCTTTCTTT. Full variable domain (outside the CDR3, taken from reference TRBV29-1 and TRBJ1-1): SAVISQKPSRDICQRGTSLTIQCQVDSQVTMMFWYRQQPGQSLTLIATANQGSEATYESGFVIDKFPISRPNLTFSTLTVSNMSPEDSSIYLCSVWDRVTEAFFGQGTRLTVV.

Concerning this clone: A read error may produce the germline difference seen at one junction end. The chain uses TRBV5-1 and TRBJ2-1; TRBD2 might be the D (5 bases). CDR3 length: 14 residues. Germline values: CDR1 SGHRS, CDR2 YFSETQ. The CDR3 DNA follows: TGCGCCAGCAGCCCGAGCGGCGGTTACAGTGAGCAGTTCTTC. As protein: CASSPSGGYSEQFF.

This clone has more than one count but fewer than ten. CDR3 nucleotides: TGCGCCAGCAGTGAGGAGAGCCTCTCCTACGAGCAGTACTTC. It translates to CASSEESLSYEQYF. The chain has TRBV10-2 and TRBJ2-7; no clear D gene. This CDR3 contains 14 residues. The germline gives CDR1 WSHSY, CDR2 SAAADI. With 2 bases removed from V and 0 bases from J, the gap between germline ends came to 8 bases.

V and J are TRBV5-1 and TRBJ2-7, with TRBD2 matching 11 bases. The CDR3 loop spans 15 amino acids. Per the germline V gene, CDR1 is SGHRS and CDR2 is YFSETQ. V lost 8 bases, J lost 2 bases, and 9 bases stayed unmatched. The CDR3, as DNA: TGCGCCAGTCTAATTCTAGCGGGGGGCCCCTACGAGCAGTACTTC. Amino acids: CASLILAGGPYEQYF.

The rearrangement uses TRBV28 and TRBJ1-1; D unresolved. The CDR3 extends over 12 amino acids. Germline V gene sequence: CDR1 MDHEN, CDR2 SYDVKM. The V gene lost 7 bases and the J gene lost 1 base, with 7 bases spanning the gap. CDR3 nucleotide sequence: TGTGCCAGCACGCGAGGGAACACTGAAGCTTTCTTT. This encodes CASTRGNTEAFF.

There are a few counts of this clone. The chain combines TRBV4-1 with TRBJ1-5, with unresolved D. Germline V gene data show CDR1 as MGHRA and CDR2 as YSYEKL. V lost 5 bases and J 0 bases, leaving 8 bases between the germline ends. CDR3 length: 14 residues. CDR3 DNA: TGCGCCAGCAGCGGTAGCGCTAGCAATCAGCCCCAGCATTTT. Its protein is CASSGSASNQPQHF.

The chain joins TRBV19 to TRBJ1-6; 7 nucleotides line up with TRBD1. Germline V gene lookup returns CDR1 LNHDA and CDR2 SQIVND (reference sequence). The length of the CDR3 is 16 residues. V gave up 2 bases and J gave up 7 bases; unmatched junction bases: 8. CDR3 amino acids: CASSISRGQRNSPLHF. CDR3 in DNA: TGTGCCAGTAGTATATCCCGGGGACAGAGAAATTCACCCCTCCACTTT.

The chain combines TRBV5-4 with TRBJ1-3; no firm D call. V was shortened by 1 base and J by 0 bases, with 11 bases between the two germline ends. CDR3 length equals 16 residues. Per germline, CDR1 SGHNT and CDR2 YYREEE (reference sequence). CDR3: CASSLPYGVSGNTIYF. The CDR3 DNA is TGTGCCAGCAGCTTGCCTTACGGGGTCTCTGGAAACACCATATATTTT.

Only a few counts were recorded for this clone. The CDR3 loop is CASSDTSGRAMYNEQFF. DNA for the CDR3: TGTGCCAGCAGCGACACTAGCGGGAGGGCCATGTACAATGAGCAGTTCTTC. The chain carries TRBV2 and TRBJ2-1, with 13 bases fitting TRBD2. Germline assignment: CDR1 SNHLY and CDR2 FYNNEI. With V trimmed by 6 bases and J by 4 bases, 9 bases remained unmatched. The CDR3 covers 17 residues.

This clone was observed a few times. The sample holds other DNA sequences that translate to the same CDR3. This rearrangement joins TRBV2 to TRBJ1-2; no firm D call. This CDR3 region has 13 residues. Germline loops: CDR1 SNHLY, CDR2 FYNNEI. With 2 bases removed from V and 2 bases from J, the gap between germline ends came to 6 bases. The CDR3 bases are TGTGCCAGCAGTGAATCCGGGAACTATGGCTACACCTTC. It yields the protein CASSESGNYGYTF.

The table lists this clone with a few counts. The chain links TRBV4-2 to TRBJ1-1, with TRBD1 matching 10 bases. Trimming removed 6 bases from V and 6 bases from J; junction bases left unmatched: 7. Germline V CDR1 and CDR2: LGHNA, YNFKEQ. CDR3 length: 14 amino acids. DNA for the CDR3: TGTGCCAGCAGGAAGACAGGGGGCGCGGCTGAAGCTTTCTTT. Encoded protein: CASRKTGGAAEAFF.

The chain couples TRBV14 to TRBJ1-2; weak D call: TRBD1 (5 bases). The CDR3 totals 16 residues. Trimming took off 1 base at V and 1 base at J, with 13 bases between the two ends. CDR1 is SGHDN and CDR2 is FVKESK in the germline V gene. The CDR3 loop reads CASSQAGGTLNYGYTF. The CDR3 bases are TGTGCCAGCAGCCAAGCCGGGGGGACCCTTAACTATGGCTACACCTTC.

The J gene is TRBJ1-2, the V gene TRBV5-4; weak D call: TRBD1 (5 bases). The V end lost 4 bases, the J end lost 3 bases, and 22 bases lay between the germline ends. This CDR3 comprises 17 residues. Germline V lookup: CDR1 SGHNT, CDR2 YYREEE (reference sequence). The CDR3 DNA is TGTGCCAGCAGCCGGGGGGGACTTGGTCGGGCGGACTATGGCTACACCTTC. This codes for CASSRGGLGRADYGYTF.